A selection of T cell receptor beta chains follows, all from one sample in a study of blood T cell repertoires in COVID-19. Measured with immunoSEQ multiplex PCR; TCRdb has only the in-frame clones, and not every one. This sample has more than 70,000 clones, with about 86% found just once. The specimen was peripheral blood. The receptors originated from a woman over 75 in a cohort sampled during active or convalescent COVID-19. CDR3s include the opening cysteine and the closing phenylalanine or tryptophan. D genes are given only for firm matches. Only some rows state a clone size, as once, few, many or a class for expanded clones.

size	V	J	D	CDR3	DNA
NA	TRBV30	TRBJ1-2	TRBD1	CAWRPQGARGYTF	TGTGCCTGGAGACCCCAGGGGGCGCGGGGCTACACCTTC
NA	TRBV18	TRBJ2-7	TRBD1	CASSPGLGQGVNEQYF	TGTGCCAGCTCACCAGGGTTAGGACAGGGTGTCAACGAGCAGTACTTC
NA	TRBV7-9	TRBJ2-3	NA	CASSSGMGVDTQYF	TGTGCCAGCAGCTCCGGGATGGGAGTTGATACGCAGTATTTT
NA	TRBV12-3/TRBV12-4	TRBJ2-5	NA	CASSWTDQETQYF	TGTGCCAGCAGTTGGACTGACCAAGAGACCCAGTACTTC
NA	TRBV6-5	TRBJ1-2	TRBD1	CASSFTGQFNYGYTF	TGTGCCAGCAGTTTCACGGGACAGTTTAACTATGGCTACACCTTC
NA	TRBV19	TRBJ2-2	TRBD1	CASSGTGGSTGELFF	TGTGCCAGTAGCGGGACAGGGGGAAGCACCGGGGAGCTGTTTTTT
NA	TRBV11-1	TRBJ2-3	TRBD1	CASSLQSPGTGSTQYF	TGTGCCAGCAGCTTGCAGAGTCCCGGGACAGGGAGCACGCAGTATTTT
NA	TRBV3-1/TRBV3-2	TRBJ2-5	NA	CASSPKTLGVQETQYF	TGTGCCAGCAGCCCTAAAACTCTCGGGGTCCAAGAGACCCAGTACTTC
NA	TRBV18	TRBJ1-1	NA	CASSPSETEAFF	TGTGCCAGCTCACCATCGGAGACTGAAGCTTTCTTT
NA	TRBV30	TRBJ1-6	TRBD1	CACSLGRGFYNSPLHF	TGTGCCTGTTCCTTGGGCAGGGGGTTTTATAATTCACCCCTCCACTTT
NA	TRBV28	TRBJ1-5	NA	CASSPSAVGHQPQHF	TGTGCCAGCAGTCCGAGTGCAGTTGGGCATCAGCCCCAGCATTTT
NA	TRBV5-4	TRBJ2-3	TRBD2	CVVARGGRSTDTQYF	TGTGTTGTAGCCCGGGGCGGGAGGAGCACAGATACGCAGTATTTT
once	TRBV6-5	TRBJ1-3	NA	CASRFESGHGNTIYF	TGTGCCAGCAGATTCGAGTCTGGACATGGAAACACCATATATTTT
NA	TRBV3-1/TRBV3-2	TRBJ2-2	TRBD2	CASSDGGTTGELFF	TGTGCCAGCAGCGACGGGGGGACCACCGGGGAGCTGTTTTTT
NA	TRBV4-2	TRBJ1-4	NA	CASSQGEVRADEKLFF	TGTGCCAGCAGCCAAGGAGAAGTAAGAGCGGATGAAAAACTGTTTTTT
NA	TRBV7-3	TRBJ1-4	TRBD1	CASSPDRGLGKLFF	TGTGCCAGCAGCCCTGACAGGGGGCTTGGAAAACTGTTTTTT
NA	TRBV4-1	TRBJ1-1	TRBD1	CASSLLSPGQGSEAFF	TGCGCCAGCAGCCTGCTGAGCCCGGGACAGGGGTCGGAAGCTTTCTTT
NA	TRBV5-4	TRBJ2-3	TRBD2	CAVGGVSDTQYF	TGTGCCGTTGGGGGGGTGTCAGATACGCAGTATTTT
NA	TRBV10-1	TRBJ2-2	NA	CASMREVGTGELFF	TGCGCCAGCATGAGAGAAGTTGGCACCGGGGAGCTGTTTTTT
NA	TRBV18	TRBJ2-7	NA	CASGPKGGEQYF	TGTGCCAGCGGACCCAAAGGGGGCGAGCAGTACTTC
NA	TRBV24-1	TRBJ2-7	NA	CATTGQQSLPHYYEQYF	TGTGCCACCACCGGACAACAATCACTCCCCCACTACTACGAGCAGTACTTC
NA	TRBV10-1	TRBJ1-4	NA	CASSEWRGSNEKLFF	TGCGCCAGCAGTGAGTGGCGGGGGAGTAATGAAAAACTGTTTTTT
NA	TRBV29-1	TRBJ1-2	TRBD1	CSVAGTGIGGSNYGYTF	TGCAGCGTTGCCGGGACAGGGATTGGGGGTTCTAACTATGGCTACACCTTC
NA	TRBV5-1	TRBJ2-1	TRBD2	CASRSREGQSYNEQFF	TGCGCCAGCAGGTCGCGGGAGGGCCAATCCTACAATGAGCAGTTCTTC
once	TRBV11-2	TRBJ2-1	TRBD2	CASSLGSLTGLADNEQFF	TGTGCCAGCAGCTTAGGTAGCCTAACGGGACTAGCGGACAATGAGCAGTTCTTC
NA	TRBV5-4	TRBJ1-1	TRBD1	CASRSPKGGPDAEAFF	TGTGCCAGCAGATCACCTAAAGGGGGCCCAGACGCTGAAGCTTTCTTT
NA	TRBV28	TRBJ1-5	NA	CASKQSNQPQHF	TGTGCCAGCAAACAGTCCAATCAGCCCCAGCATTTT
once	TRBV5-1	TRBJ2-3	TRBD1	CASSFGTGEDTQYF	TGCGCCAGCAGCTTCGGGACAGGGGAAGATACGCAGTATTTT
NA	TRBV15	TRBJ1-1	NA	CATSQTGMNTEAFF	TGTGCCACCAGTCAGACAGGTATGAACACTGAAGCTTTCTTT
NA	TRBV6-1	TRBJ2-3	TRBD2	CASGTTSGTDTQYF	TGTGCCAGCGGAACGACTAGCGGCACAGATACGCAGTATTTT
NA	TRBV6-5	TRBJ2-1	NA	CASHVGTFGTNEQFF	TGTGCCAGCCACGTCGGGACCTTCGGGACTAATGAGCAGTTCTTC
NA	TRBV6-6	TRBJ2-7	NA	CASSYEGQQQYF	TGTGCCAGCAGTTACGAAGGACAGCAGCAGTACTTC
NA	TRBV28	TRBJ1-3	TRBD1	CASSKGQGSRNTIYF	TGTGCCAGCAGCAAAGGACAGGGATCACGGAACACCATATATTTT
NA	TRBV28	TRBJ2-5	TRBD2	CASSLWGLAQTQYF	TGTGCCAGCAGTTTATGGGGACTAGCGCAGACCCAGTACTTC
NA	TRBV6-1	TRBJ2-1	TRBD2	CASSGETSGRGNEQFF	TGTGCCAGCAGTGGTGAGACTAGCGGGCGAGGGAATGAGCAGTTCTTC
NA	TRBV11-3	TRBJ2-2	TRBD1	CASSPRTGRSTGELFF	TGTGCCAGCAGCCCCCGGACAGGGAGAAGTACCGGGGAGCTGTTTTTT
once	TRBV5-1	TRBJ2-1	NA	CASSPKGEFKSYNEQFF	TGCGCCAGCAGCCCAAAGGGGGAGTTTAAGTCCTACAATGAGCAGTTCTTC
few	TRBV2	TRBJ2-1	NA	CASNRGLGGPYNEQFF	TGTGCCAGCAACAGGGGACTAGGGGGGCCCTACAATGAGCAGTTCTTC
NA	TRBV5-1	TRBJ2-3	NA	CASRGHGGSSTDTQYF	TGCGCCAGCAGGGGACATGGGGGATCTAGCACAGATACGCAGTATTTT
NA	TRBV11-2	TRBJ2-1	NA	CASRDYSEQFF	TGTGCCAGCAGGGATTATAGCGAGCAGTTCTTC
NA	TRBV6-5	TRBJ2-7	TRBD1	CASNIRGLLEQYF	TGTGCCAGCAACATAAGGGGGCTGCTGGAGCAGTACTTC
NA	TRBV30	TRBJ1-1	TRBD1	CAWSNRGGEAFF	TGTGCCTGGAGTAACAGGGGCGGTGAAGCTTTCTTT
NA	TRBV27	TRBJ2-2	TRBD1	CASSPPGQVVNTGELFF	TGTGCCAGCAGTCCCCCCGGACAGGTTGTCAACACCGGGGAGCTGTTTTTT
NA	TRBV4-1	TRBJ1-5	NA	CASSQDFTGLTPQHF	TGCGCCAGCAGCCAAGATTTTACAGGGCTAACGCCCCAGCATTTT